Each of the 13 T cell receptor beta chains below was sequenced from the same sample in a study of blood T cells in healthy people across ages (dated by TCRdb to the mid-2010s). The library was generated by 5' RACE. Sequencing instrument: Illumina HiSeq 2500. A second PCR of 7 to 11 cycles was run with a J-beta primer mix and a sample-barcoded 5' primer. The public reads were reanalyzed by TCRdb: fastp trimming at Q25, MiXCR alignment, in-frame beta chains only. Duplicate CDR3 protein sequences are folded into a single record with the most common DNA and genes. The table for this sample lists about 400,000 distinct CDR3 sequences; roughly half of them were counted only once. Around 50% of the sample is in the top ten clones. Specimen: blood. Receptors were obtained from a man in his 60s in good health.

The chain's CDR3 is CASRMTENSPLHF. Here the CDR3 DNA reads TGTGCCAGCAGAATGACGGAGAATTCACCCCTCCACTTT. The chain links TRBV25-1 to TRBJ1-6; D unresolved. The germline gives CDR1 MGHDK, CDR2 SYGVNS. The V gene lost 6 bases and the J gene lost 7 bases, with 10 bases spanning the gap. The CDR3 is made up of 13 amino acids.

This clonotype was recorded only once. V usage is TRBV4-2 and J usage is TRBJ2-3, with TRBD1 matching over 8 bases. The CDR3 spans 16 residues. The V gene's germline CDR1 is LGHNA and CDR2 YNFKEQ. Germline trimming cut 4 bases from V and 2 bases from J; bases unmatched to any gene: 8. In DNA, the CDR3 is TGTGCCAGCAGCCCCGGCGGACAGGGCCTCACAGATACGCAGTATTTT. Its protein product is CASSPGGQGLTDTQYF.

This clonotype came up a few times. A much bigger clone sits one base away, suggesting this may be a read error. The V gene is TRBV29-1, the J gene TRBJ2-1; 8 nucleotides agree with TRBD1. The end of the DNA is better explained by TRBJ2-7, so the J call may be wrong. CDR1 SQVTM and CDR2 ANQGSEA come from the germline V gene. This CDR3 is built from 16 residues. In DNA form, the CDR3 reads TGCAGCGTCAAAGGACAGGGAAGCGCCCGTTCCAATGAGCAGTACTTC. This codes for CSVKGQGSARSNEQYF.

The chain is built from TRBV10-3 and TRBJ2-5, with 11 bases matching TRBD2. CDR3 length equals 15 residues. V shed 6 bases and J 4 bases; nucleotides not matched to a gene: 7. Per germline, CDR1 ENHRY and CDR2 SYGVKD. The CDR3 sequence: CAIRDSGGAAETQYF. CDR3 coding DNA: TGTGCCATCAGGGATAGCGGGGGGGCTGCAGAGACCCAGTACTTC.

In this sample, this clonotype turned up a few times. The chain recombines TRBV9 with TRBJ2-5, with 8 nucleotides matching TRBD1. The germline CDR1 and CDR2 sequences are SGDLS and YYNGEE. Losses at the gene ends were 3 bases for V and 5 bases for J; bases not matched to a gene: 6. The CDR3 loop spans 14 amino acids. CDR3 loop: CASSATRGRETQYF. In DNA, the CDR3 is TGTGCCAGCAGCGCCACCAGGGGGCGGGAGACCCAGTACTTC.

This clonotype was seen at least ten times. The J gene is TRBJ2-1, the V gene TRBV20-1, with 9 bases that match TRBD1. V lost 2 bases to trimming and J lost 15 bases; unmatched junction nucleotides: 8. This CDR3 comprises 12 residues. In germline, CDR1 is DFQATT, CDR2 SNEGSKA (reference sequence). CDR3 coding DNA: TGCAGTGCTAGACCCCTGGGGGACAGGGTGTTCTTC. Translation gives CSARPLGDRVFF.

The chain has TRBV5-1 and TRBJ2-3; perhaps TRBD2 as D (6 bases). The V end was cut by 4 bases, the J end by 0 bases, with 18 bases between. Germline V gene data show CDR1 as SGHRS and CDR2 as YFSETQ. This CDR3 is 17 amino acids long. The CDR3 nucleotides are TGCGCCAGCAGCCACGGTGGGACTTTCCCAAGCACAGATACGCAGTATTTT. This gives the protein CASSHGGTFPSTDTQYF.

The chain carries TRBV18 and TRBJ2-1; D uncertain. The CDR3 contains 16 residues. V was trimmed by 2 bases and J by 0 bases, leaving 11 bases between them. Per the germline V gene, CDR1 is KGHSH and CDR2 is LQKENI. The CDR3 loop reads CASSPSKGSSYNEQFF. CDR3 bases: TGTGCCAGCTCACCATCGAAGGGTAGCTCCTACAATGAGCAGTTCTTC. Based on the CDR3 plus reference TRBV18 and TRBJ2-1, the full variable domain is NAGVMQNPRHLVRRRGQEARLRCSPMKGHSHVYWYRQLPEEGLKFMVYLQKENIIDESGMPKERFSAEFPKEGPSILRIQQVVRGDSAAYFCASSPSKGSSYNEQFFGPGTRLTVL.

This clonotype was picked up a small number of times. This chain uses TRBV27 with TRBJ1-2, with TRBD1 as a possible D gene (6 bases). This CDR3 is 13 amino acids long. Germline V lookup: CDR1 MNHEY, CDR2 SMNVEV (reference sequence). V gave up 5 bases and J gave up 8 bases, with 15 bases separating them. The CDR3 loop is CASSPSRGWGYTF. CDR3 nucleotide sequence: TGTGCCAGCAGTCCAAGCAGGGGCTGGGGCTACACCTTC.

This clonotype has only a few counts. The chain recombines TRBV10-3 with TRBJ2-7; possible D gene TRBD2, 6 bases. The CDR3 is 13 amino acids. Germline V gene lookup returns CDR1 ENHRY and CDR2 SYGVKD. Deletions cut 8 bases from V and 0 bases from J, with 11 bases between. This CDR3 is CAIRAGPSYEQYF. In nucleotides, the CDR3 is TGTGCCATCCGAGCGGGCCCCTCCTACGAGCAGTACTTC.

This clonotype was found many times. The rearrangement joins TRBV4-2 to TRBJ2-3, with D uncertain. The CDR3 spans 16 residues. V was clipped by 2 bases and J by 5 bases, with 17 bases between them. Germline-derived CDR1 and CDR2 are LGHNA and YNFKEQ. CDR3 sequence: CASSQSNRPGVDTQYF. The CDR3 DNA is TGTGCCAGCAGCCAATCAAACCGCCCAGGAGTAGATACGCAGTATTTT.

The V call is TRBV7-2, the J call TRBJ2-3; 8 bases are a match to TRBD2. The CDR3 is made up of 15 amino acids. The V segment lost 4 bases and the J segment 4 bases; nucleotides outside the gene matches: 7. Germline lookup yields CDR1 SGHTA and CDR2 FQGNSA. CDR3 in amino acids: CASSSREGVADTQYF. The CDR3, as DNA: TGTGCCAGCAGCTCCCGGGAGGGCGTCGCAGATACGCAGTATTTT.

This clonotype occurred a few times. The chain employs TRBV7-3 and TRBJ2-6, with a tentative D call TRBD2 (5 bases). The germline V and J ends were trimmed by 5 bases and 4 bases, with 15 bases remaining between them. Germline V gene sequence: CDR1 SGHTA, CDR2 FQGTGA. This CDR3 is 16 amino acids long. The DNA of the CDR3 is TGTGCCAGCAGCCCCTACGGGAATGGAGGGGCCAACGTCCTGACTTTC. It encodes CASSPYGNGGANVLTF.